This TCR beta chain was sequenced during a study of beta chain features in type 1 diabetes. Expressed TCRB transcripts were sequenced after all isolated RNA was converted to cDNA. The method was immunoSEQ multiplex PCR; TCRdb's version includes in-frame clones alone and lacks a portion of them. The data show about 410,000 clones, around 14% seen once. Germline loops: CDR1 SGHTA, CDR2 FQGNSA. Trimming removed 3 bases from V and 0 bases from J, with 3 bases in between. The CDR3 sequence is 12 residues long. Material: naive CD4+ T cells from blood. The chain couples TRBV7-2 to TRBJ2-7, with no clear D. This TCR came from a man aged 25-45 years in good health. CDR3 region: CASSFFSYEQYF. The DNA of the CDR3 is TGTGCCAGCAGCTTCTTCTCCTACGAGCAGTACTTC.